Shown below are 5 T cell receptor beta chains from a single sample sequenced in a study of blood T cell repertoires in COVID-19. Here immunoSEQ multiplex PCR was the method, and the copy in TCRdb shows in-frame clones only, minus some. The table has tens of thousands of clones, around 83% seen once. Specimen: peripheral blood. These receptors were collected from a human donor in a cohort sampled during active or convalescent COVID-19.

The sample holds many counts of this clone. V usage is TRBV4-2 and J usage is TRBJ1-1; D remains unclear. The CDR3 extends over 14 amino acids. The germline V gene encodes CDR1 LGHNA and CDR2 YNFKEQ. V shed 5 bases and J shed 4 bases, with 14 bases lying between them. The CDR3, as DNA: TGTGCCAGCAGCGGTAGCGGCGCGCGCACTGAAGCTTTCTTT. It encodes CASSGSGARTEAFF.

The chain links TRBV5-4 to TRBJ1-3, with D maybe TRBD1 (5 bases). V lost 1 base, J lost 0 bases, and 5 bases lay in between. Germline loops: CDR1 SGHNT, CDR2 YYREEE (reference sequence). This CDR3 region has 14 residues. CDR3 in amino acids: CASSLQGSGNTIYF. The DNA of the CDR3 is TGTGCCAGCAGCTTGCAGGGCTCTGGAAACACCATATATTTT.

V and J are TRBV5-1 and TRBJ2-5, with D possibly TRBD1 on 6 matching bases. Trimming stripped 0 bases from V and 4 bases from J, with 10 bases between. CDR1 and CDR2 from the germline V gene are SGHRS and YFSETQ. CDR3 length: 14 amino acids. The CDR3 loop reads CASSLGQELETQYF. The CDR3 DNA is TGCGCCAGCAGCTTGGGACAGGAGCTAGAGACCCAGTACTTC.

CDR3 nucleotide sequence: TGTGCCAGCAGCCACCGAGGAATAAGACAGCCGCAAGAGACCCAGTACTTC. Encoded protein: CASSHRGIRQPQETQYF. This chain joins TRBV14 and TRBJ2-5, with a weak D call TRBD1 (5 bases). CDR1 SGHDN and CDR2 FVKESK come from the germline V gene. The CDR3 totals 17 residues. Deletions cut 3 bases from V and 2 bases from J, with 19 bases between.

This sequence joins TRBV5-1 and TRBJ1-1; 7 positions match TRBD1. Germline CDR1 and CDR2: SGHRS and YFSETQ. This CDR3 region has 15 residues. The V segment lost 4 bases and the J segment 2 bases; nucleotides outside the gene matches: 8. For the CDR3, the DNA is TGCGCCAGCAGCCCCCAGACAGGGAGCAACACTGAAGCTTTCTTT. Protein product: CASSPQTGSNTEAFF.